The 15 T cell receptor beta chains presented below share a single source sample, sequenced in a study of T cells after yellow fever vaccination. TCRdb processed the 5' RACE reads anew with MiXCR; each CDR3 protein has one entry. The sample lists some 560,000 distinct CDR3 sequences; 15% to 20% were seen once. The sample here was PBMCs, taken 15 days after the yellow fever booster vaccination. Source of these receptors: a man younger than 45 who received the YFV17D yellow fever vaccine.

This clonotype has a handful of counts. The chain employs TRBV6-2 or TRBV6-3 and TRBJ2-5; D perhaps matches TRBD2 (5 bases). CDR3 length: 15 amino acids. Per the germline V gene, CDR1 is MNHEY and CDR2 is SVGEGT. V was pared by 6 bases and J by 6 bases, with 20 bases between. The CDR3 DNA sequence: TGTGCCAGCAGCATACTCCGGGGAGCACCCCAGACCCAGTACTTC. It yields the protein CASSILRGAPQTQYF.

This clonotype has just a few counts. The chain couples TRBV6-2 or TRBV6-3 to TRBJ2-5; tentative D call: TRBD2 (5 bases). V was trimmed by 6 bases and J by 3 bases, leaving 17 bases between them. The CDR3 spans 15 residues. The germline CDR1 and CDR2 sequences are MNHEY and SVGEGT. The CDR3 bases are TGTGCCAGCAGCGATTACGGAGGCCCAGAAGAGACCCAGTACTTC. The encoded protein is CASSDYGGPEETQYF.

This chain links TRBV2 with TRBJ1-5; 9 nucleotides align to TRBD1. There are 16 residues in the CDR3. After removal of 1 base from V and 4 bases from J, the junction contained 5 bases not matched to a gene. CDR1 SNHLY and CDR2 FYNNEI come from the germline V gene. The DNA for the CDR3 is TGTGCCAGCAGTGAAGATCCCGGGACAGGGAATCAGCCCCAGCATTTT. Amino acid sequence: CASSEDPGTGNQPQHF. Full variable domain (outside the CDR3, taken from reference TRBV2 and TRBJ1-5): EPEVTQTPSHQVTQMGQEVILRCVPISNHLYFYWYRQILGQKVEFLVSFYNNEISEKSEIFDDQFSVERPDGSNFTLKIRSTKLEDSAMYFCASSEDPGTGNQPQHFGDGTRLSIL.

This clonotype was counted a few times. The V and J genes are TRBV18 and TRBJ2-3, with 8 bases lining up with TRBD2. This CDR3 is built from 17 residues. J was trimmed by 5 bases and V by 3 bases; bases with no gene match: 13. Germline assignment: CDR1 KGHSH and CDR2 LQKENI. The DNA of the CDR3 is TGTGCCAGCTCACCCGGTGGAGCGGGAGTCCCCGGAGATACGCAGTATTTT. This translates into CASSPGGAGVPGDTQYF.

V and J are TRBV21-1 and TRBJ2-7; TRBD2, as called in the table, went unchecked against the DNA. TRBV21-1 is labeled a pseudogene. The CDR3 covers 17 residues. CDR3 amino acids: CASSNRCPSGRVDEQYF. The CDR3 bases are TGTGCCAGCAGCAATCGGTGCCCTAGCGGGAGGGTCGACGAGCAGTACTTC.

This clonotype occurred a few times. Here the CDR3 reads CASSMPGRQNLNTEAFF. The CDR3 DNA follows: TGCGCCAGCAGCATGCCAGGACGCCAGAACTTGAACACTGAAGCTTTCTTT. The chain recombines TRBV5-1 with TRBJ1-1; D uncertain. Trimming took 4 bases from V and 0 from J, leaving 19 bases between them. The germline V gene encodes CDR1 SGHRS and CDR2 YFSETQ. This CDR3 spans 17 amino acids. The full variable domain, completed using reference TRBV5-1 and TRBJ1-1, is KAGVTQTPRYLIKTRGQQVTLSCSPISGHRSVSWYQQTPGQGLQFLFEYFSETQRNKGNFPGRFSGRQFSNSRSEMNVSTLELGDSALYLCASSMPGRQNLNTEAFFGQGTRLTVV.

This clonotype has more than one count but fewer than ten. The V and J genes are TRBV12-3 or TRBV12-4 and TRBJ2-1; the match to TRBD2 covers 8 bases. The CDR3 sequence is 15 residues long. V trimming: 5 bases; J trimming: 9 bases; junction bases outside the gene matches: 12. The CDR3 sequence: CASSPPAGRDVEQFF. In DNA form, the CDR3 reads TGTGCCAGCAGTCCCCCAGCCGGGAGGGACGTTGAGCAGTTCTTC.

The genes are TRBV7-8 and TRBJ1-2; D remains unclear. The germline gives CDR1 SGHVS, CDR2 FQNEAQ. This CDR3 is built from 12 residues. V gave up 5 bases and J gave up 6 bases, with 10 bases separating them. CDR3 amino acids: CASSDTRNGYTF. CDR3 coding DNA: TGTGCCAGCAGCGATACTCGGAATGGCTACACCTTC.

DNA of the CDR3: TGCGCCAGCAGGGGAGTCCTCCAGAACTACGAGCAGTACTTC. Protein sequence: CASRGVLQNYEQYF. The chain employs TRBV5-1 and TRBJ2-7, with a weak D call TRBD2 (5 bases). With 5 bases removed from V and 3 bases from J, the gap between germline ends came to 15 bases. Germline-derived CDR1 and CDR2 are SGHRS and YFSETQ. CDR3 length: 14 amino acids.

V usage is TRBV20-1 and J usage is TRBJ2-2; 10 bases match TRBD2. Germline V gene data show CDR1 as DFQATT and CDR2 as SNEGSKA (reference sequence). Trimming at V came to 6 bases and at J to 7 bases, leaving 14 bases not matched to a gene. The CDR3 is made up of 16 amino acids. The CDR3 reads CSAPPRLAGLGGELFF. DNA for the CDR3: TGCAGTGCCCCCCCCCGACTAGCGGGTCTGGGCGGGGAGCTGTTTTTT.

V usage is TRBV20-1 and J usage is TRBJ2-1, with D hard to call. CDR1 DFQATT and CDR2 SNEGSKA come from the germline V gene (reference sequence). The CDR3 totals 13 residues. Trimming cost V 5 bases and J 3 bases, with 11 bases left between them. The CDR3, as DNA: TGCAGTGCTCCCGGTGGTGGCTACAATGAGCAGTTCTTC. Translation: CSAPGGGYNEQFF.

This clonotype was detected a few times. The chain joins TRBV5-6 to TRBJ2-2; the match to TRBD2 covers 7 bases. The CDR3 length is 16 residues. V dropped 2 bases and J dropped 0; count of bases not matched to a gene: 4. Germline assignment: CDR1 SGHDT and CDR2 YYEEEE. CDR3 amino acids: CASSLTAGANTGELFF. In nucleotides, the CDR3 is TGTGCCAGCAGCTTAACTGCGGGGGCGAACACCGGGGAGCTGTTTTTT. Full variable domain (outside the CDR3, taken from reference TRBV5-6 and TRBJ2-2): DAGVTQSPTHLIKTRGQQVTLRCSPKSGHDTVSWYQQALGQGPQFIFQYYEEEERQRGNFPDRFSGHQFPNYSSELNVNALLLGDSALYLCASSLTAGANTGELFFGEGSRLTVL.

The gene calls are TRBV5-4 and TRBJ2-3, with D unclear. The ends were cut back, 0 bases at V and 0 bases at J, with 8 bases in the middle. CDR3 length equals 15 residues. Germline lookup yields CDR1 SGHNT and CDR2 YYREEE (reference sequence). CDR3 region: CASSLVPGSTDTQYF. CDR3 DNA sequence: TGTGCCAGCAGCTTGGTTCCAGGTAGCACAGATACGCAGTATTTT.

This clonotype was counted between two and nine times. The chain recombines TRBV11-2 with TRBJ2-1, with unresolved D. Germline lookup yields CDR1 SGHAT and CDR2 FQNNGV. This CDR3 spans 13 amino acids. Trimming took 1 base from V and 7 from J, leaving 8 bases between them. This chain's CDR3 is CASSLGFRNEQFF. The CDR3 DNA sequence: TGTGCCAGCAGCTTAGGCTTCCGGAATGAGCAGTTCTTC.

This clonotype came up a few times. The chain has TRBV27 and TRBJ1-1; D is perhaps TRBD1 (6 bases). The germline V and J ends were trimmed by 10 bases and 7 bases, with 13 bases remaining between them. This CDR3 is 11 amino acids long. Germline lookup yields CDR1 MNHEY and CDR2 SMNVEV (reference sequence). CDR3 nucleotide sequence: TGTGCCACTCAAACAGGGATTGAAGCTTTCTTT. Protein: CATQTGIEAFF.